What follows are 20 T cell receptor beta chains derived from one specimen sequenced in a study of shared clonotypes between healthy human individuals (dated by TCRdb to the early 2020s). The receptor library was made with the immunoSEQ multiplex PCR assay. The immuneACCESS repertoire file appears here via TCRdb, limited to in-frame rearrangements. These files lack a portion of the clones; in checked studies, under half of the deficit traces to unresolved V genes, and the cause of the others is not known. For this sample there are fewer than 2.5 million clones; roughly 93% appear just once. Around 0.37% of the sample goes to the ten largest clones. Specimen: naive CD4+ T cells from PBMCs. Taken with the paper, the label for cell subset or site translates to: CD45RA+ positively selected. These receptors were taken from a man younger than 35 in good health. Some clones in this sample may be carry-over from other donors' samples.

The chain combines TRBV5-1 with TRBJ2-3, with D possibly matching TRBD1 (5 bases). The CDR3 has 13 residues. Germline V gives CDR1 SGHRS, CDR2 YFSETQ. Trimming removed 4 bases at V and 7 bases at J, with 13 bases between. The CDR3 reads CASSPRGANTQYF. CDR3 nucleotide sequence: TGCGCCAGCAGCCCAAGGGGCGCAAATACGCAGTATTTT.

In its sample, this clone was seen once. The J gene is TRBJ1-2, the V gene TRBV5-1; D call uncertain. Trimming stripped 0 bases from V and 0 bases from J, with 3 bases between. Germline V gene lookup returns CDR1 SGHRS and CDR2 YFSETQ. The CDR3 contains 13 residues. In DNA form, the CDR3 reads TGCGCCAGCAGCTTGGACCCTAACTATGGCTACACCTTC. Its translation: CASSLDPNYGYTF.

The chain combines TRBV9 with TRBJ2-2, with 7 bases matching TRBD1. The germline V gene encodes CDR1 SGDLS and CDR2 YYNGEE. The V segment lost 5 bases and the J segment 3 bases; nucleotides outside the gene matches: 4. CDR3 length: 14 amino acids. CDR3 sequence: CASSGTVYTGELFF. CDR3 bases: TGTGCCAGCAGTGGGACAGTCTACACCGGGGAGCTGTTTTTT.

This chain links TRBV7-2 with TRBJ1-4; D may be TRBD1 (5 bases). The CDR3 loop spans 15 amino acids. Looked up from germline, CDR1 is SGHTA and CDR2 is FQGNSA. V lost 5 bases, J lost 4 bases, and 14 bases lay in between. In DNA form, the CDR3 reads TGTGCCAGCAGCCCAGCGGGGGTGTTTAATGAAAAACTGTTTTTT. Protein sequence: CASSPAGVFNEKLFF. The variable domain in full, with the rest retrieved from reference TRBV7-2 and TRBJ1-4, is GAGVSQSPSNKVTEKGKDVELRCDPISGHTALYWYRQSLGQGLEFLIYFQGNSAPDKSGLPSDRFSAERTGGSVSTLTIQRTQQEDSAVYLCASSPAGVFNEKLFFGSGTQLSVL.

The rearrangement links TRBV28 to TRBJ1-1; D ambiguous. CDR1 MDHEN and CDR2 SYDVKM come from the germline V gene. Deletions cut 8 bases from V and 3 bases from J, with 10 bases between. The CDR3 has 12 residues. The CDR3 DNA reads as TGTGCCAGCTCGGGGTTCTACACTGAAGCTTTCTTT. Protein product: CASSGFYTEAFF.

V gene TRBV5-1 combines with J gene TRBJ2-7, with D tentatively TRBD2 (6 bases). Per germline, CDR1 SGHRS and CDR2 YFSETQ. Trimming pared 4 bases from V and 2 bases from J, leaving 10 bases between. The CDR3 runs to 13 residues. CDR3 nucleotides: TGCGCCAGCAGCATTGGGGAGGCCTACGAGCAGTACTTC. The encoded protein is CASSIGEAYEQYF.

The chain links TRBV19 to TRBJ1-5; 7 bases match TRBD1. The germline V gene has CDR1 LNHDA and CDR2 SQIVND (reference sequence). V shed 10 bases, J shed 3 bases, and the junction held 6 bases outside the gene matches. The CDR3 runs to 13 residues. The CDR3 spells CATSGTDNQPQHF. Written as DNA, the CDR3 is TGTGCCACCTCTGGGACAGACAATCAGCCCCAGCATTTT.

This chain uses TRBV28 with TRBJ2-3; D is undetermined. The V gene's germline CDR1 is MDHEN and CDR2 SYDVKM. V was trimmed by 8 bases and J by 1 base, leaving 13 bases between them. This CDR3 comprises 14 residues. The CDR3 DNA is TGTGCCAGCCTTACGGTACCGGGCACAGATACGCAGTATTTT. Residues: CASLTVPGTDTQYF.

The chain combines TRBV14 with TRBJ1-1; no definite D call. CDR3 size: 13 residues. V was trimmed by 4 bases and J by 0 bases, leaving 6 bases between them. CDR1 is SGHDN, CDR2 FVKESK, per germline. CDR3 DNA: TGTGCCAGCAGCCTACACCTGAACACTGAAGCTTTCTTT. It yields the protein CASSLHLNTEAFF. Full variable domain (remainder filled in from reference TRBV14 and TRBJ1-1): EAGVTQFPSHSVIEKGQTVTLRCDPISGHDNLYWYRRVMGKEIKFLLHFVKESKQDESGMPNNRFLAERTGGTYSTLKVQPAELEDSGVYFCASSLHLNTEAFFGQGTRLTVV.

The chain combines TRBV27 with TRBJ1-5; D gene uncertain. In germline, CDR1 is MNHEY, CDR2 SMNVEV (reference sequence). CDR3 length: 13 residues. Trimming pared 2 bases from V and 7 bases from J, leaving 9 bases between. Written as DNA, the CDR3 is TGTGCCAGCAGTTTAGGGAACCGCCAGCCCCAGCATTTT. Its protein is CASSLGNRQPQHF.

A word on this clone: The sample carries other DNA sequences with the same CDR3. This sequence joins TRBV28 and TRBJ1-5; D perhaps matches TRBD1 (5 bases). The CDR3 loop spans 12 amino acids. CDR1 and CDR2 (germline): MDHEN, SYDVKM. The V end was cut by 4 bases, the J end by 5 bases, with 6 bases between. CDR3 sequence reads: CASSSGDQPQHF. The CDR3 DNA is TGTGCCAGCAGTTCGGGGGATCAGCCCCAGCATTTT.

J is TRBJ2-3 and V is TRBV5-5; a possible D gene is TRBD2 (5 bases). Germline CDR1 SGHKS, CDR2 YYEKEE (reference sequence). CDR3 length: 15 amino acids. The V end was cut by 1 base, the J end by 2 bases, with 11 bases between. For the CDR3, the DNA is TGTGCCAGCAGCTTGAGGGTGGGAGTCACAGATACGCAGTATTTT. It is translated as CASSLRVGVTDTQYF.

A remark on this clone: Other DNA variants within this sample encode the same CDR3. The CDR3 is CASSPGGTYNEQFF. The CDR3 coding sequence is TGTGCCAGCTCACCAGGCGGGACCTACAATGAGCAGTTCTTC. The rearrangement links TRBV18 to TRBJ2-1, with a weak D call TRBD2 (6 bases). Trimming left V 2 bases short and J 2 bases short, with 7 bases between. Germline V gives CDR1 KGHSH, CDR2 LQKENI. This CDR3 is built from 14 residues.

The V and J genes are TRBV21-1 and TRBJ1-2. TRBV21-1 is tagged as a pseudogene. The CDR3 consists of 14 residues. The CDR3 reads CASSKVEGSYGYTF. The CDR3 nucleotides read TGTGCCAGCAGCAAAGTTGAGGGCAGCTATGGCTACACCTTC.

The chain joins TRBV9 to TRBJ2-7; D gene unclear. Trimming stripped 3 bases from V and 0 bases from J, with 13 bases between. The germline CDR1 and CDR2 sequences are SGDLS and YYNGEE. CDR3 size: 15 residues. The CDR3 spells CASSAGEPASYEQYF. For the CDR3, the DNA is TGTGCCAGCAGCGCTGGGGAACCTGCCTCCTACGAGCAGTACTTC.

This chain connects TRBV30 to TRBJ2-3; TRBD2 agrees at 11 bases. J gave up 2 bases and V 4 bases, and 8 bases lay outside the gene matches. The germline V gene has CDR1 GTSNPN and CDR2 SVGIG (reference sequence). The CDR3 loop spans 16 amino acids. The CDR3 DNA is TGTGCCTGGACCGAAGGGACTAGCGGACTCACAGATACGCAGTATTTT. Translated: CAWTEGTSGLTDTQYF.

The rearrangement uses TRBV7-8 and TRBJ2-2; 8 bases match TRBD2. Germline V gene sequence: CDR1 SGHVS, CDR2 FQNEAQ. V was clipped by 4 bases and J by 2 bases; unmatched bases: 6. This CDR3 is built from 16 residues. The CDR3 nucleotides read TGTGCCAGCAGCTCTCTTAGCGGGACAAACACCGGGGAGCTGTTTTTT. This codes for CASSSLSGTNTGELFF. Complete variable domain (other parts from reference TRBV7-8 and TRBJ2-2): GAGVSQSPRYKVAKRGQDVALRCDPISGHVSLFWYQQALGQGPEFLTYFQNEAQLDKSGLPSDRFFAERPEGSVSTLKIQRTQQEDSAVYLCASSSLSGTNTGELFFGEGSRLTVL.

For this clone: Distinct nucleotide sequences in the sample also encode this CDR3. The rearrangement joins TRBV6-5 to TRBJ2-7, with 11 bases that match TRBD1. After removal of 0 bases from V and 2 bases from J, the junction contained 0 bases not matched to a gene. This CDR3 contains 15 residues. Germline CDR1 is MNHEY and CDR2 is SVGAGI. The CDR3 DNA reads as TGTGCCAGCAGTTACTCGGGACAGGGGGCCTACGAGCAGTACTTC. Translated: CASSYSGQGAYEQYF.

This chain uses TRBV28 with TRBJ2-7; D possibly corresponds to TRBD1 (8 bases). The CDR3 contains 14 residues. Germline CDR1 is MDHEN and CDR2 is SYDVKM. V lost 6 bases, J lost 3 bases, and 15 bases lay in between. The CDR3 DNA follows: TGTGCCAGCAGAAGACAGGGGAGGGACTACGAGCAGTACTTC. Protein sequence: CASRRQGRDYEQYF.

The chain has TRBV5-4 and TRBJ2-1; maybe TRBD2 (6 bases). The V and J ends lost 10 bases and 7 bases respectively, with 18 bases between them. This CDR3 has 13 residues. CDR1 and CDR2 from the germline V gene are SGHNT and YYREEE (reference sequence). CDR3: CAEGDLLVNEQFF. CDR3 coding DNA: TGTGCCGAAGGGGACTTACTGGTGAATGAGCAGTTCTTC.